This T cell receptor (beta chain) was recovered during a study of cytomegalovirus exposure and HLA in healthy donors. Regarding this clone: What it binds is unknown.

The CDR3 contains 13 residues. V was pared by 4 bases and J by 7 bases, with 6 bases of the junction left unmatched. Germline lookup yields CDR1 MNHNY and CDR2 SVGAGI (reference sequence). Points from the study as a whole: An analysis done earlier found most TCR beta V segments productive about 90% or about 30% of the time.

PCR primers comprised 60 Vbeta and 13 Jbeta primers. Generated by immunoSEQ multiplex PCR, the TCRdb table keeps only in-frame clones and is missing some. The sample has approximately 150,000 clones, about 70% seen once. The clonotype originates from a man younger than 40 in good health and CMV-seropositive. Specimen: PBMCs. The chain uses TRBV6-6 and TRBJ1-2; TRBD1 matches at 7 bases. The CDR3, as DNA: TGTGCCAGCAGTTTCGACAGGGTGGGTGGCTACACCTTC. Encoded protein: CASSFDRVGGYTF.